This entry features one T cell receptor (beta chain) sequence. A much bigger clone sits one base away, suggesting this may be a read error. Here the CDR3 omits its conserved ending phenylalanine or tryptophan, so a read error is the likely source. The CDR3 is 16 amino acids. The V end lost 6 bases, the J end lost 4 bases, and 21 bases lay between the germline ends. From germline, CDR1 is SGHAT and CDR2 FQDESV (reference sequence). The sequenced template was RNA, covering the TCR beta CDR3 region. Scientists carried out first-round RT-PCR using HTBI primers and then a second-round multiplex PCR. TCRdb passed the multiplex PCR reads through MiXCR, listing each CDR3 protein once. The sample includes hundreds of thousands of distinct CDR3 sequences, under 25% seen only once; the top ten take around 3.2%. This entry is derived from a study of Graves' ophthalmopathy and Graves' hyperthyroidism. For the study at large: Specimen type is peripheral blood, obtained at initial diagnosis before any treatment.

The J gene is TRBJ1-2, the V gene TRBV11-1; D remains unclear. This clonotype originated in a woman younger than 30 with stable Graves' hyperthyroidism. The sequenced material came from peripheral blood. The CDR3 here is CASSSPLVEGGYGYTV. In DNA, the CDR3 is TGTGCCAGCAGTTCGCCCCTTGTAGAGGGAGGCTATGGCTACACCGTC.